This T cell receptor beta chain was retrieved from a study of cytomegalovirus exposure and HLA in healthy donors. The PCR employed 60 Vbeta primers together with 13 Jbeta primers. TCRdb's table, derived via immunoSEQ multiplex PCR, lists solely in-frame clones and lacks some. Seen here are 150,000 to 200,000 clones, 65% to 80% observed once, and the top ten hold about 2.6%. V gave up 4 bases and J gave up 4 bases, with 10 bases separating them. Looked up from germline, CDR1 is SGHRS and CDR2 is YFSETQ. CDR3 length: 13 residues. V is TRBV5-1 and J is TRBJ2-3, with a possible D match to TRBD2 (6 bases). The sample was PBMCs. The receptor comes from a woman between 40 and 55 years old in good health and CMV-seropositive. The CDR3 here is CASSRSGPDTQYF. The CDR3 bases are TGCGCCAGCAGCCGCAGCGGGCCAGATACGCAGTATTTT.